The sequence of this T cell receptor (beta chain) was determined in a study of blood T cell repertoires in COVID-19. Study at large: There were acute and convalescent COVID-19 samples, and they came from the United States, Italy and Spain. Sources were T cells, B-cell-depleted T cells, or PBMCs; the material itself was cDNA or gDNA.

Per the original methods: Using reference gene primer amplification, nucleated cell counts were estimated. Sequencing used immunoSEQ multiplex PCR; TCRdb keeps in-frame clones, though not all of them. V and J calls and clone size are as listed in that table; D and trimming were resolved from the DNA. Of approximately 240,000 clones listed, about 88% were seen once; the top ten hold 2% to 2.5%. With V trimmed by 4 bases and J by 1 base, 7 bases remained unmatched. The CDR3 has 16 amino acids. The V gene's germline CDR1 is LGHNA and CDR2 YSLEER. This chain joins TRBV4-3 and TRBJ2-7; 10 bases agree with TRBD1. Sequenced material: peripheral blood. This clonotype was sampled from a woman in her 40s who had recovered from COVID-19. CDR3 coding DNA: TGCGCCAGCAGCCTATCAGACAGGGGGCAATCCTACGAGCAGTACTTC. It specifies CASSLSDRGQSYEQYF.